The rows below give T cell receptor beta chains drawn from one sample of a study of CD8 T cells in ankylosing spondylitis. MiXCR, run by TCRdb on the 5' RACE reads, gives a single entry per CDR3 protein. Among tens of thousands of distinct CDR3 sequences listed, roughly 2.6% were seen once. Input material: blood, either unsorted or a sorted T cell fraction (not recorded which). All receptors derive from a male donor with ankylosing spondylitis or in good health (not recorded which). CDR3s leave out the opening cysteine and the closing phenylalanine or tryptophan. The order of the fields is D gene, V gene, clone size, J gene, CDR3 protein. D genes are given only for firm matches. The size field is filled for only some rows; it gives once, few, many or a size class.

d_call: TRBD1; v_call: TRBV9; clone_size: many; j_call: TRBJ1-3; cdr3_aa: ASSEGQSSSGNTIY
d_call: NA; v_call: TRBV9; clone_size: many; j_call: TRBJ2-7; cdr3_aa: ASSPHTGVYEQY
d_call: NA; v_call: TRBV9; clone_size: many; j_call: TRBJ1-3; cdr3_aa: ASSPSPGFFSGNTIY
d_call: TRBD2; v_call: TRBV9; clone_size: many; j_call: TRBJ2-7; cdr3_aa: ASSPRGDSGKGTSSYEQY
d_call: NA; v_call: TRBV9; clone_size: many; j_call: TRBJ2-3; cdr3_aa: ASSPPTGLADTQY
d_call: NA; v_call: TRBV9; clone_size: many; j_call: TRBJ2-4; cdr3_aa: ASSDSRVLGNIQY
d_call: TRBD2; v_call: TRBV9; clone_size: many; j_call: TRBJ2-1; cdr3_aa: ASSPRASGDGEQF
d_call: NA; v_call: TRBV9; clone_size: NA; j_call: TRBJ2-3; cdr3_aa: ASSAQGGQPDTQY
d_call: NA; v_call: TRBV9; clone_size: many; j_call: TRBJ1-1; cdr3_aa: ASSVAGGGVLPEAF
d_call: TRBD1; v_call: TRBV9; clone_size: many; j_call: TRBJ1-1; cdr3_aa: ASSSRTGESEAF
d_call: NA; v_call: TRBV9; clone_size: many; j_call: TRBJ1-1; cdr3_aa: ASSGRRQANTEAF
d_call: NA; v_call: TRBV9; clone_size: many; j_call: TRBJ1-2; cdr3_aa: ASSGYNYGYT
d_call: TRBD2; v_call: TRBV9; clone_size: many; j_call: TRBJ2-1; cdr3_aa: ASSKGLAGGPDNEQF
d_call: TRBD1; v_call: TRBV9; clone_size: NA; j_call: TRBJ1-1; cdr3_aa: ASSAQTGPHGAF
d_call: NA; v_call: TRBV9; clone_size: many; j_call: TRBJ2-2; cdr3_aa: ASSGGDPNTGELF
d_call: NA; v_call: TRBV9; clone_size: many; j_call: TRBJ1-3; cdr3_aa: ASSPRDTGGNTIY
d_call: TRBD2; v_call: TRBV9; clone_size: many; j_call: TRBJ2-2; cdr3_aa: ASSVGSLAATGELF
d_call: NA; v_call: TRBV9; clone_size: many; j_call: TRBJ2-1; cdr3_aa: ASSVQPILSYNEQF
d_call: NA; v_call: TRBV21-1; clone_size: many; j_call: TRBJ2-7; cdr3_aa: ASSTPSGRARYEQY
d_call: TRBD2; v_call: TRBV9; clone_size: many; j_call: TRBJ2-1; cdr3_aa: ASSSRTSGIYNEQF
d_call: TRBD1; v_call: TRBV9; clone_size: many; j_call: TRBJ1-1; cdr3_aa: ASSGQGADTEAF
d_call: TRBD2; v_call: TRBV9; clone_size: many; j_call: TRBJ2-2; cdr3_aa: ASSGTSGRSGELF
d_call: TRBD1; v_call: TRBV29-1; clone_size: many; j_call: TRBJ1-4; cdr3_aa: SEEDREGEKLF
d_call: NA; v_call: TRBV9; clone_size: many; j_call: TRBJ2-3; cdr3_aa: ASSVMQGGTDTQY
d_call: NA; v_call: TRBV9; clone_size: many; j_call: TRBJ2-7; cdr3_aa: ASSVAFDEQY
d_call: TRBD2; v_call: TRBV9; clone_size: many; j_call: TRBJ2-1; cdr3_aa: ASSAALAGRNEQF
d_call: NA; v_call: TRBV9; clone_size: many; j_call: TRBJ2-1; cdr3_aa: ASSVDWATSETQF
d_call: NA; v_call: TRBV9; clone_size: many; j_call: TRBJ1-3; cdr3_aa: ASAPGVEGNTIY
d_call: NA; v_call: TRBV9; clone_size: many; j_call: TRBJ1-5; cdr3_aa: ASSVDLKWQPQH
d_call: NA; v_call: TRBV9; clone_size: many; j_call: TRBJ2-5; cdr3_aa: ASSVGRGETQY
d_call: TRBD2; v_call: TRBV9; clone_size: many; j_call: TRBJ2-7; cdr3_aa: ASSVRLASYEQY
d_call: TRBD1; v_call: TRBV9; clone_size: many; j_call: TRBJ2-7; cdr3_aa: ASSTLGTGSGEQY
d_call: TRBD2; v_call: TRBV9; clone_size: many; j_call: TRBJ2-3; cdr3_aa: ASSVGAGVGADTQY
d_call: NA; v_call: TRBV21-1; clone_size: many; j_call: TRBJ1-2; cdr3_aa: ASSPRWGQGSYGYT
d_call: NA; v_call: TRBV1; clone_size: once; j_call: TRBJ2-3; cdr3_aa: TRLTPTAGRTDTQY
d_call: NA; v_call: TRBV9; clone_size: many; j_call: TRBJ1-6; cdr3_aa: ASSLGGKGLNSPLH
d_call: TRBD2; v_call: TRBV9; clone_size: many; j_call: TRBJ2-1; cdr3_aa: ASSVNFLAVNEQF
d_call: TRBD2; v_call: TRBV9; clone_size: many; j_call: TRBJ2-1; cdr3_aa: ASSVLPGDYQTSEQF
d_call: TRBD2; v_call: TRBV9; clone_size: many; j_call: TRBJ2-3; cdr3_aa: ASSVKRDVTDTQY
d_call: NA; v_call: TRBV9; clone_size: many; j_call: TRBJ2-5; cdr3_aa: ASSPRTGRGQETQY
d_call: NA; v_call: TRBV9; clone_size: many; j_call: TRBJ2-1; cdr3_aa: ASSVDFGGSYNEQF
d_call: TRBD2; v_call: TRBV10-3; clone_size: many; j_call: TRBJ2-1; cdr3_aa: AKITSGSIKGEQF
d_call: NA; v_call: TRBV9; clone_size: many; j_call: TRBJ1-2; cdr3_aa: ASSVSQEGLDGYT
d_call: NA; v_call: TRBV9; clone_size: large; j_call: TRBJ1-1; cdr3_aa: ASSPQQWNTEAF
d_call: NA; v_call: TRBV9; clone_size: many; j_call: TRBJ1-1; cdr3_aa: ASSPSSYTEAF
d_call: NA; v_call: TRBV9; clone_size: many; j_call: TRBJ2-5; cdr3_aa: ASTGVGGVLGETQY
d_call: TRBD1; v_call: TRBV9; clone_size: many; j_call: TRBJ1-2; cdr3_aa: ASSVTGGNYGYT
d_call: NA; v_call: TRBV9; clone_size: many; j_call: TRBJ1-1; cdr3_aa: ASSARGLGGTEAF
d_call: NA; v_call: TRBV9; clone_size: many; j_call: TRBJ2-4; cdr3_aa: ASSVGLDTRGNIQY